One and the same sample provided the 29 T cell receptor beta chains below, sequenced in a study of blood T cell repertoires in COVID-19. Measured with immunoSEQ multiplex PCR; TCRdb has only the in-frame clones, and not every one. The profile shows fewer than 250,000 clones, approximately 91% of them singletons. The source material was peripheral blood. These receptors were collected from a man aged 35 to 55 with acute or convalescent COVID-19.

The chain employs TRBV5-1 and TRBJ2-5, with 8 positions matching TRBD1. Germline V lookup: CDR1 SGHRS, CDR2 YFSETQ. After removal of 4 bases from V and 1 base from J, the junction contained 12 bases not matched to a gene. This CDR3 contains 17 residues. The CDR3 spells CASSPTGQGLGQETQYF. The CDR3 DNA sequence: TGCGCCAGCAGCCCTACCGGACAGGGATTAGGCCAAGAGACCCAGTACTTC.

V and J are TRBV5-8 and TRBJ2-1; possibly TRBD1 for D (6 bases). The length of the CDR3 is 12 residues. With 6 bases removed from V and 9 bases from J, the gap between germline ends came to 13 bases. Germline-derived CDR1 and CDR2 are SGHTS and YDEGEE. The CDR3 is CASIWGRGEQFF. The CDR3 region has the DNA TGTGCCAGCATTTGGGGGCGCGGTGAGCAGTTCTTC.

The chain carries TRBV23-1 and TRBJ2-7; 7 positions agree with TRBD2. TRBV23-1 is an ORF, and what it does is uncertain. Losses at the gene ends were 6 bases for V and 8 bases for J; bases not matched to a gene: 7. The CDR3 is 12 residues long. CDR3 region: CASRGWGGKQYF. The CDR3 DNA reads as TGCGCCAGCAGGGGTTGGGGGGGTAAGCAGTACTTC.

This rearrangement joins TRBV28 to TRBJ1-2, with D tentatively TRBD1 (5 bases). The CDR3 sequence is 15 residues long. V was pared by 10 bases and J by 0 bases, with 18 bases between. Germline CDR1 and CDR2: MDHEN and SYDVKM. The CDR3 loop is CAIPQRDSSNYGYTF. The CDR3 region has the DNA TGTGCCATCCCCCAGCGAGACAGCTCTAACTATGGCTACACCTTC.

This chain uses TRBV2 with TRBJ2-3, with D maybe TRBD2 (6 bases). CDR1 SNHLY and CDR2 FYNNEI come from the germline V gene. The CDR3 loop spans 13 amino acids. The V end lost 6 bases, the J end lost 4 bases, and 11 bases lay between the germline ends. In DNA, the CDR3 is TGTGCCAGCAGGATGGGACTGGCAGATACGCAGTATTTT. Its protein product is CASRMGLADTQYF.

The rearrangement links TRBV7-2 to TRBJ1-6; 8 bases match TRBD1. V gave up 2 bases and J gave up 8 bases; unmatched junction bases: 5. The germline V gene has CDR1 SGHTA and CDR2 FQGNSA. The CDR3 spans 15 residues. CDR3 region: CASSLLTGEDSPLHF. The CDR3 DNA reads as TGTGCCAGCAGCTTACTGACAGGGGAGGATTCACCCCTCCACTTT.

This clone appeared a few times. V is TRBV7-6 and J is TRBJ2-3; D remains ambiguous. This CDR3 region has 16 residues. V shed 1 base and J shed 0 bases, with 11 bases lying between them. The V gene's germline CDR1 is SGHVS and CDR2 FNYEAQ. The CDR3 spells CASSLGATTSTDTQYF. DNA of the CDR3: TGTGCCAGCAGCTTAGGGGCAACCACTAGCACAGATACGCAGTATTTT.

The J gene is TRBJ1-5, the V gene TRBV7-9, with D unclear. The CDR3 is 12 amino acids. V was cut by 3 bases and J by 7 bases, with 7 bases left in between. Germline assignment: CDR1 SEHNR and CDR2 FQNEAQ (reference sequence). CDR3 in DNA: TGTGCCAGCAGCTTTTCAAGCCAGCCCCAGCATTTT. Amino acid sequence: CASSFSSQPQHF.

The chain couples TRBV7-9 to TRBJ2-1; D gene uncertain. Trimming cost V 4 bases and J 2 bases, with 6 bases left between them. The CDR3 totals 13 residues. From germline, CDR1 is SEHNR and CDR2 FQNEAQ (reference sequence). The CDR3 region has the DNA TGTGCCAGCAGCTCCGGAGCCTACAATGAGCAGTTCTTC. It translates to CASSSGAYNEQFF.

The chain links TRBV2 to TRBJ2-1; 7 bases align to TRBD2. V dropped 3 bases and J dropped 3; count of bases not matched to a gene: 2. The CDR3 has 14 residues. In germline, CDR1 is SNHLY, CDR2 FYNNEI. The CDR3 DNA is TGTGCCAGCAGTGAGCGGGGGAACTACAATGAGCAGTTCTTC. This translates into CASSERGNYNEQFF. The whole variable domain, remainder taken from reference TRBV2 and TRBJ2-1, is EPEVTQTPSHQVTQMGQEVILRCVPISNHLYFYWYRQILGQKVEFLVSFYNNEISEKSEIFDDQFSVERPDGSNFTLKIRSTKLEDSAMYFCASSERGNYNEQFFGPGTRLTVL.

In DNA, the CDR3 is TGTGCCAGCAGTTCCCCTAAGCTGTCTGGAAACACCATATATTTT. Its translation: CASSSPKLSGNTIYF. This chain connects TRBV7-9 to TRBJ1-3; D is unclear. The CDR3 loop spans 15 amino acids. Germline V gene data show CDR1 as SEHNR and CDR2 as FQNEAQ (reference sequence). Trimming removed 6 bases from V and 1 base from J, with 13 bases in between.

This chain's CDR3 is CASSLSGGRLSYEQYF. In DNA form, the CDR3 reads TGTGCCAGCAGTTTATCGGGCGGGAGGCTCTCCTACGAGCAGTACTTC. This sequence joins TRBV27 and TRBJ2-7; 8 bases align to TRBD2. CDR1 is MNHEY, CDR2 SMNVEV, per germline (reference sequence). With V trimmed by 0 bases and J by 0 bases, 4 bases remained unmatched. This CDR3 has 16 residues.

The chain combines TRBV29-1 with TRBJ2-3; 11 bases are shared with TRBD2. Germline V gene data show CDR1 as SQVTM and CDR2 as ANQGSEA. J lost 0 bases, V lost 6 bases, and 5 bases had no gene match. CDR3 size: 15 residues. The CDR3 coding sequence is TGCAGCGTCGGGAGGACTAGCGGGAGCACAGATACGCAGTATTTT. Translating gives CSVGRTSGSTDTQYF.

Comment on this clone: The sample holds other DNA sequences that translate to the same CDR3. V gene TRBV3-1 (or the pseudogene TRBV3-2) combines with J gene TRBJ2-4; D perhaps matches TRBD2 (5 bases). Germline loops: CDR1 LGHDT, CDR2 YNNKEL (reference sequence). V gave up 1 base and J gave up 4 bases, with 11 bases separating them. The CDR3 consists of 15 residues. The CDR3 is CASSQGGLAKNIQYF. CDR3 in DNA: TGTGCCAGCAGCCAAGGCGGGTTAGCGAAAAACATTCAGTACTTC.

The chain recombines TRBV18 with TRBJ2-1; the D gene is possibly TRBD1 (5 bases). The V end lost 3 bases, the J end lost 12 bases, and 12 bases lay between the germline ends. This CDR3 contains 12 residues. The germline CDR1 and CDR2 sequences are KGHSH and LQKENI. CDR3 sequence (DNA): TGTGCCAGCTCACCCGACAGAGGACGGCAGTTCTTC. It specifies CASSPDRGRQFF.

J is TRBJ2-1 and V is TRBV2; 9 nucleotides match TRBD1. The V gene's germline CDR1 is SNHLY and CDR2 FYNNEI. The CDR3 spans 14 residues. With V trimmed by 8 bases and J by 5 bases, 7 bases remained unmatched. The CDR3 protein is CASDRDRDDNEQFF. The CDR3 coding sequence is TGTGCCAGCGACCGGGACAGGGACGACAATGAGCAGTTCTTC.

The chain carries TRBV27 and TRBJ2-3; 7 nucleotides match TRBD2. Germline-derived CDR1 and CDR2 are MNHEY and SMNVEV (reference sequence). V was clipped by 3 bases and J by 3 bases; unmatched bases: 6. This CDR3 region has 15 residues. For the CDR3, the DNA is TGTGCCAGCAGTTTGTCGACTAGCAAAACAGATACGCAGTATTTT. Residues: CASSLSTSKTDTQYF.

The rearrangement links TRBV19 to TRBJ1-2, with TRBD1 matching over 8 bases. This CDR3 contains 14 residues. Trimming took 5 bases from V and 6 from J; bases not matched to a gene: 8. The germline V gene has CDR1 LNHDA and CDR2 SQIVND (reference sequence). The CDR3: CASSPDRGLDGYTF. CDR3 DNA: TGTGCCAGTAGTCCCGACAGGGGCCTCGATGGCTACACCTTC.

The rearrangement uses TRBV5-6 and TRBJ2-4, with D possibly TRBD1 on 6 matching bases. CDR1 is SGHDT, CDR2 YYEEEE, per germline. V lost 4 bases and J lost 0, with 14 bases in between. The length of the CDR3 is 16 residues. The chain's CDR3 is CASSSPGHLAKNIQYF. The CDR3 DNA follows: TGTGCCAGCAGCAGCCCGGGACACTTAGCCAAAAACATTCAGTACTTC.

The chain is built from TRBV28 and TRBJ1-6; TRBD1 matches 8 bases. V gave up 3 bases and J gave up 7 bases; unmatched junction bases: 2. Germline V CDR1 and CDR2: MDHEN, SYDVKM. The CDR3 covers 14 residues. The DNA for the CDR3 is TGTGCCAGCAGTTTCTGGACAGGGAATTCACCCCTCCACTTT. This translates into CASSFWTGNSPLHF.

This chain joins TRBV7-9 and TRBJ2-5, with 10 nucleotides matching TRBD1. From germline, CDR1 is SEHNR and CDR2 FQNEAQ (reference sequence). After removal of 5 bases from V and 4 bases from J, the junction contained 10 bases not matched to a gene. This CDR3 is built from 16 residues. CDR3 nucleotide sequence: TGTGCCAGCAGCGGTTCGCGGGACAGGGGTTTAGAGACCCAGTACTTC. This translates into CASSGSRDRGLETQYF. The full variable domain, completed using reference TRBV7-9 and TRBJ2-5, is DTGVSQNPRHKITKRGQNVTFRCDPISEHNRLYWYRQTLGQGPEFLTYFQNEAQLEKSRLLSDRFSAERPKGSFSTLEIQRTEQGDSAMYLCASSGSRDRGLETQYFGPGTRLLVL.

In this sample, this clone turned up many times. The chain has TRBV5-1 and TRBJ2-7; the D gene is possibly TRBD1 (6 bases). Germline CDR1 is SGHRS and CDR2 is YFSETQ. V was clipped by 0 bases and J by 6 bases, with 16 bases between them. The CDR3 runs to 15 residues. CDR3 loop: CASSLDGTNLSEQYF. The CDR3 DNA is TGCGCCAGCAGCTTGGATGGGACAAATCTCAGCGAGCAGTACTTC.

The V gene is TRBV3-1 (or the pseudogene TRBV3-2), the J gene TRBJ1-2; D gene ambiguous. The CDR3 length is 15 residues. Deletions cut 3 bases from V and 9 bases from J, with 20 bases between. From germline, CDR1 is LGHDT and CDR2 YNNKEL (reference sequence). The CDR3 nucleotides are TGTGCCAGCAGCCAGCCGGGATCGGACGCTCGGAGCTACACCTTC. Translation gives CASSQPGSDARSYTF.

This clone was seen a handful of times. The chain recombines TRBV30 with TRBJ2-7; TRBD1 aligns across 10 bases. CDR3 length: 14 residues. Germline V CDR1 and CDR2: GTSNPN, SVGIG (reference sequence). J was trimmed by 3 bases and V by 3 bases; bases with no gene match: 5. This CDR3 reads CAWRRTGGFYEQYF. Written as DNA, the CDR3 is TGTGCCTGGAGGCGGACAGGGGGTTTCTACGAGCAGTACTTC.

CDR3 DNA: TGTGCCAGCAGACGGGACAGGGCGCCTAACTATGGCTACACCTTC. Protein product: CASRRDRAPNYGYTF. J is TRBJ1-2 and V is TRBV27; TRBD1 aligns across 9 bases. From germline, CDR1 is MNHEY and CDR2 SMNVEV (reference sequence). The CDR3 consists of 15 residues. V was pared by 6 bases and J by 0 bases, with 5 bases of the junction left unmatched.

The chain recombines TRBV30 with TRBJ2-3, with 9 bases matching TRBD2. This CDR3 is built from 15 residues. Germline values: CDR1 GTSNPN, CDR2 SVGIG (reference sequence). V dropped 5 bases and J dropped 0; count of bases not matched to a gene: 6. CDR3 DNA sequence: TGTGCCTGGGGAAGACTAGCGGTGAGCACAGATACGCAGTATTTT. It is translated as CAWGRLAVSTDTQYF.

The chain carries TRBV5-1 and TRBJ2-1; perhaps TRBD1 as D (6 bases). Trimming cost V 1 base and J 10 bases, with 21 bases left between them. From germline, CDR1 is SGHRS and CDR2 YFSETQ. The CDR3 is made up of 16 amino acids. CDR3 in DNA: TGCGCCAGCAGCTTGTCTGTGGCTAGTGGGGGCTACGAGCAGTTCTTC. This gives the protein CASSLSVASGGYEQFF. The whole variable domain, filled in from reference TRBV5-1 and TRBJ2-1, reads KAGVTQTPRYLIKTRGQQVTLSCSPISGHRSVSWYQQTPGQGLQFLFEYFSETQRNKGNFPGRFSGRQFSNSRSEMNVSTLELGDSALYLCASSLSVASGGYEQFFGPGTRLTVL.

The rearrangement uses TRBV11-3 and TRBJ2-1; D unclear. Germline CDR1 and CDR2: SGHNT and YENEEA. V was shortened by 0 bases and J by 7 bases, with 4 bases between the two germline ends. This CDR3 is 12 amino acids long. The CDR3 sequence is CASSLDQNEQFF. The CDR3 nucleotides are TGTGCCAGCAGCTTAGATCAAAATGAGCAGTTCTTC.

The V gene is TRBV7-8, the J gene TRBJ1-5; D unclear. This CDR3 spans 15 amino acids. Germline lookup yields CDR1 SGHVS and CDR2 FQNEAQ. V lost 1 base and J lost 3, with 10 bases in between. The DNA of the CDR3 is TGTGCCAGCAGCTTAGAGATGGCATACAATCAGCCCCAGCATTTT. Residues: CASSLEMAYNQPQHF.